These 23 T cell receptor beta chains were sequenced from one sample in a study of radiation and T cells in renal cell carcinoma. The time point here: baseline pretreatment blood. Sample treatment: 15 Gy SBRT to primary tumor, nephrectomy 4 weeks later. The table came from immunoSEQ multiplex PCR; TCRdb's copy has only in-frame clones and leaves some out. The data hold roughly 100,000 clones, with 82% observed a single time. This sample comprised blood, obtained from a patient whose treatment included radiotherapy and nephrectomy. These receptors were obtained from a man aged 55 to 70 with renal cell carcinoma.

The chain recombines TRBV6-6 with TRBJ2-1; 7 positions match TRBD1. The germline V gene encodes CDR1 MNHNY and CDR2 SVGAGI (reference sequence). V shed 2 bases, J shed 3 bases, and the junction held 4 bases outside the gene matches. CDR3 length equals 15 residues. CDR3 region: CASSYEGQFYNEQFF. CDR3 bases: TGTGCCAGCAGTTACGAGGGACAGTTCTACAATGAGCAGTTCTTC.

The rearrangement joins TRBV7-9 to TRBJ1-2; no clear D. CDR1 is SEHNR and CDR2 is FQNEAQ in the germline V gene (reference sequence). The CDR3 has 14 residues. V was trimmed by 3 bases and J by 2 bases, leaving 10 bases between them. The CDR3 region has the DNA TGTGCCAGCAGCTTCCTGGACGGGAACTATGGCTACACCTTC. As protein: CASSFLDGNYGYTF.

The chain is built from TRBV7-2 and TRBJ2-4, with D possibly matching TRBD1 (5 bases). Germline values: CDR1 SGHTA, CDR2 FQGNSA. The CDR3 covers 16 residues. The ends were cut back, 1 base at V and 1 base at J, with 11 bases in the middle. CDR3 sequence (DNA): TGTGCCAGCAGCTTAGAGATGGGGCTGGCCAAAAACATTCAGTACTTC. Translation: CASSLEMGLAKNIQYF.

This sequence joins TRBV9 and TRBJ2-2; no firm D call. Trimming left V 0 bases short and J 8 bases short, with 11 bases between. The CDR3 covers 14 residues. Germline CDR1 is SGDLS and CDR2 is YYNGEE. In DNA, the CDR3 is TGTGCCAGCAGCGTAGGAAGGATTCAGGGGGAGCTGTTTTTT. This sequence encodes CASSVGRIQGELFF.

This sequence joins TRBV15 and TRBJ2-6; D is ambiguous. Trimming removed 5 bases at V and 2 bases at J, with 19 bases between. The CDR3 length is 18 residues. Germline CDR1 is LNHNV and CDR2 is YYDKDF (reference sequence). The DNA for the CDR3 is TGTGCCACCAGCCGACGGAACACCCGACGGGCTGGGGCCAACGTCCTGACTTTC. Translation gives CATSRRNTRRAGANVLTF.

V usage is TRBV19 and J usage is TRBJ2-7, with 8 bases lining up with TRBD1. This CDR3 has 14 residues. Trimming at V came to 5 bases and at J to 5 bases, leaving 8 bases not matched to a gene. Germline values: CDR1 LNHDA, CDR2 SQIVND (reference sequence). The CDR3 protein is CASSPTGEANEQYF. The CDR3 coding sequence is TGTGCCAGTAGTCCGACAGGGGAAGCTAACGAGCAGTACTTC.

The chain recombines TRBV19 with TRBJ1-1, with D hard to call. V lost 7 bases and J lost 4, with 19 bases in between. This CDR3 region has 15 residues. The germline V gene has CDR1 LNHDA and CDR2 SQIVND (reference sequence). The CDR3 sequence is CASTSHPQSSTEAFF. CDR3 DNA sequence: TGTGCCAGTACTTCTCACCCCCAGTCGAGCACTGAAGCTTTCTTT.

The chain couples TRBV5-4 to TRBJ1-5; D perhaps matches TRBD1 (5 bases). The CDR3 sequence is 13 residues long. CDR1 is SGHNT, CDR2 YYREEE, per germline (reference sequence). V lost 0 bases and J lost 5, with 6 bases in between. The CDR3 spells CASSLGGDQPQHF. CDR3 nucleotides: TGTGCCAGCAGCTTGGGGGGGGATCAGCCCCAGCATTTT.

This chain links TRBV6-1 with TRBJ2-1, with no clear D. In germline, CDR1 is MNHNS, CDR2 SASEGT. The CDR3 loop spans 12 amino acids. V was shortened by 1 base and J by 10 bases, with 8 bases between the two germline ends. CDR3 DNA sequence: TGTGCCAGCAGTGAAGAAGGGCACGAGCAGTTCTTC. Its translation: CASSEEGHEQFF.

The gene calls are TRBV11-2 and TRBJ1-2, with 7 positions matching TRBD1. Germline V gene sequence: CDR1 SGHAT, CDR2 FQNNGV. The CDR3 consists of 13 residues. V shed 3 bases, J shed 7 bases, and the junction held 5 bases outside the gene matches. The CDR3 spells CASSFTGASGYTF. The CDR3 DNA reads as TGTGCCAGCAGCTTCACAGGGGCCAGTGGCTACACCTTC.

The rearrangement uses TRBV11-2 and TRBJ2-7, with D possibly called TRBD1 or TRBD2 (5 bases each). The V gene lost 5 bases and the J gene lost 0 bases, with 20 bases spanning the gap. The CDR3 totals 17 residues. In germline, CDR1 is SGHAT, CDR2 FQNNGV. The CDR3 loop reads CASSTQSRDPNSYEQYF. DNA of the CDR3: TGTGCCAGCAGCACCCAATCCAGGGACCCCAACTCCTACGAGCAGTACTTC.

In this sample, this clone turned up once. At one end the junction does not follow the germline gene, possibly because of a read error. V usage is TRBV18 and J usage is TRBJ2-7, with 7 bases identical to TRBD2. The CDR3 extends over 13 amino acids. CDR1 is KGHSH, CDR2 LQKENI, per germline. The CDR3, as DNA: TGTGCCAACTCACCTGCGGGAGCCTACGAGCAGTACTTC. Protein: CANSPAGAYEQYF. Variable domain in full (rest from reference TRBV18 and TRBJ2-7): NAGVMQNPRHLVRRRGQEARLRCSPMKGHSHVYWYRQLPEEGLKFMVYLQKENIIDESGMPKERFSAEFPKEGPSILRIQQVVRGDSAAYFCANSPAGAYEQYFGPGTRLTVT.

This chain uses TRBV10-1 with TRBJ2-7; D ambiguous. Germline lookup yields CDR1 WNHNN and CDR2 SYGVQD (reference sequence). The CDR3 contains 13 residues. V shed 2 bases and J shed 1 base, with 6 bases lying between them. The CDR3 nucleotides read TGCGCCAGCAGTGAGAAGTTTTCCTACGAGCAGTACTTC. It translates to CASSEKFSYEQYF.

The CDR3 loop reads CASSLQGAGYGYTF. CDR3 DNA: TGTGCCAGTAGTCTACAGGGGGCAGGTTATGGCTACACCTTC. This chain connects TRBV19 to TRBJ1-2; TRBD1 matches 9 bases. This CDR3 has 14 amino acids. Trimming at V came to 5 bases and at J to 5 bases, leaving 6 bases not matched to a gene. The germline CDR1 and CDR2 sequences are LNHDA and SQIVND (reference sequence).

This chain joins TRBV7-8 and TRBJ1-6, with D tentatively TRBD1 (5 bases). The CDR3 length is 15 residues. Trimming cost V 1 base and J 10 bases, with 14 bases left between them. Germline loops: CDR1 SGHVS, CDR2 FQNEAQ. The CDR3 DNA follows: TGTGCCAGCAGCTTAGGGCAGGGCCCTAACTCACCCCTCCACTTT. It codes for CASSLGQGPNSPLHF.

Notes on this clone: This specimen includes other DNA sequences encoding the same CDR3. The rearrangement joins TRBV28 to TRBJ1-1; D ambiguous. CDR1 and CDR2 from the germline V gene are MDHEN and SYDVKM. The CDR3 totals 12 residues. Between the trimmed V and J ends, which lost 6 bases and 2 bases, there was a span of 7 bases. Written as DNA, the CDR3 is TGTGCCAGCAGCTCAGTTAACACTGAAGCTTTCTTT. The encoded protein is CASSSVNTEAFF.

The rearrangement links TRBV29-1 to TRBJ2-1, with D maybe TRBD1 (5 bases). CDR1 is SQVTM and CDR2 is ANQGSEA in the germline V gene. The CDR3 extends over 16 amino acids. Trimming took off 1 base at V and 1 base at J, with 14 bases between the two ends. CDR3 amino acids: CSVEVDTAESYNEQFF. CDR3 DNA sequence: TGCAGCGTTGAAGTGGACACAGCTGAGTCCTACAATGAGCAGTTCTTC.

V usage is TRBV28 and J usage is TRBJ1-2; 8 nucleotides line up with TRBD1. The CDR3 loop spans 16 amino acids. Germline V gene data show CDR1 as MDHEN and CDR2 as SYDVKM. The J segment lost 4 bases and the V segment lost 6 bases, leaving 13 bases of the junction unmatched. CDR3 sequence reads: CASSSPGQAFAYGYTF. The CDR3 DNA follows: TGTGCCAGCAGCTCACCGGGACAGGCCTTCGCCTATGGCTACACCTTC.

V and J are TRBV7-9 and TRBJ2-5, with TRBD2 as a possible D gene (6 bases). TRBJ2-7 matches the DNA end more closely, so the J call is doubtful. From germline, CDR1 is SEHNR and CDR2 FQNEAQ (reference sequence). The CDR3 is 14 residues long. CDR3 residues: CASSLALTSYEQYF. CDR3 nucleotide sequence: TGTGCCAGCAGCTTAGCGCTGACTAGCTACGAGCAGTACTTC.

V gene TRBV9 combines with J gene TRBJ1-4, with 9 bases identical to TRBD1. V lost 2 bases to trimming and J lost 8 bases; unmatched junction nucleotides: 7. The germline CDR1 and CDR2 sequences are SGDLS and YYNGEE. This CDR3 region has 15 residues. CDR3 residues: CASSVTGQGKEKLFF. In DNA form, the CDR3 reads TGTGCCAGCAGCGTCACCGGACAGGGGAAAGAAAAACTGTTTTTT. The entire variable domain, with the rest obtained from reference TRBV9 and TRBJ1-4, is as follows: DSGVTQTPKHLITATGQRVTLRCSPRSGDLSVYWYQQSLDQGLQFLIQYYNGEERAKGNILERFSAQQFPDLHSELNLSSLELGDSALYFCASSVTGQGKEKLFFGSGTQLSVL.

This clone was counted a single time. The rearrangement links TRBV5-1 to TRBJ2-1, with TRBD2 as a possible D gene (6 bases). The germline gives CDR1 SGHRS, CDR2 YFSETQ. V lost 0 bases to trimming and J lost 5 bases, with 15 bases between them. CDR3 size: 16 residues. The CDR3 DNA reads TGCGCCAGCAGCTTGGCGGGGCGGGACTTCGACAATGAGCAGTTCTTC. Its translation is CASSLAGRDFDNEQFF.

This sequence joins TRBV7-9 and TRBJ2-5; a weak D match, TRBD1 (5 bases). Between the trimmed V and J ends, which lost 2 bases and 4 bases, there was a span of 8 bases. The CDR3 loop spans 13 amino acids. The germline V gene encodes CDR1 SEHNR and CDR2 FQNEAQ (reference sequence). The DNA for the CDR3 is TGTGCCAGCAGCTTAAGTGGGGCAGAGACCCAGTACTTC. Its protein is CASSLSGAETQYF.

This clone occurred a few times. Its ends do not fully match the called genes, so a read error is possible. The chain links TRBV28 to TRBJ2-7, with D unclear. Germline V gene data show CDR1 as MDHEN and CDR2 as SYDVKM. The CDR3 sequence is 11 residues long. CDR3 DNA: TGTGCCAGCACCAAAGGTCCCGCCTCATCTTTC. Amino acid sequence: CASTKGPASSF. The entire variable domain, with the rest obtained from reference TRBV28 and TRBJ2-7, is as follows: DVKVTQSSRYLVKRTGEKVFLECVQDMDHENMFWYRQDPGLGLRLIYFSYDVKMKEKGDIPEGYSVSREKKERFSLILESASTNQTSMYLCASTKGPASSFGPGTRLTVT.